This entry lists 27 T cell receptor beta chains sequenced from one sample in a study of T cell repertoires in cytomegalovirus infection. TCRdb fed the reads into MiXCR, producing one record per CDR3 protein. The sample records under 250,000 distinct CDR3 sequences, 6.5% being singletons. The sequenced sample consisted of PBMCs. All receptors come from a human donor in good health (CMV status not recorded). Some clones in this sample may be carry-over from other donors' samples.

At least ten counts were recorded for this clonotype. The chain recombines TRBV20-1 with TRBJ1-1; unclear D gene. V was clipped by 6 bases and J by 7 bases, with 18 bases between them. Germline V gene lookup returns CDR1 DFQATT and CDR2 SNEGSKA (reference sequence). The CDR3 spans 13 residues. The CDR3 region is CSASRFTAGEAFF. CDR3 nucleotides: TGCAGTGCCAGTAGATTCACCGCTGGTGAAGCTTTCTTT.

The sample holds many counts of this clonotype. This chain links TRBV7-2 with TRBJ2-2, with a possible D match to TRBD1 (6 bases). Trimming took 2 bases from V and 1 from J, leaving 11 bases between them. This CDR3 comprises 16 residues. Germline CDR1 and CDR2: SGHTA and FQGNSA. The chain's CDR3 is CASSLRGTWNTGELFF. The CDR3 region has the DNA TGTGCCAGCAGCTTAAGAGGGACATGGAACACCGGGGAGCTGTTTTTT.

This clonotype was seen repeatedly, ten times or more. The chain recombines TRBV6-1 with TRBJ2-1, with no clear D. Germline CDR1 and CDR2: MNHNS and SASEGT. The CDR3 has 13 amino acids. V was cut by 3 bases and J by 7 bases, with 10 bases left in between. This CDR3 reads CASSEGNFNEQFF. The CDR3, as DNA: TGTGCCAGCAGTGAGGGAAATTTTAATGAGCAGTTCTTC.

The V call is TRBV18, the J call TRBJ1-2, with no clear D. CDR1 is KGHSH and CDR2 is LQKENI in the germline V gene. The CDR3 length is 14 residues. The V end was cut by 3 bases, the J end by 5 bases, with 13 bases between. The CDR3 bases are TGTGCCAGCTCACCGGCAGGCGATCTTTATGGCTACACCTTC. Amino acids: CASSPAGDLYGYTF.

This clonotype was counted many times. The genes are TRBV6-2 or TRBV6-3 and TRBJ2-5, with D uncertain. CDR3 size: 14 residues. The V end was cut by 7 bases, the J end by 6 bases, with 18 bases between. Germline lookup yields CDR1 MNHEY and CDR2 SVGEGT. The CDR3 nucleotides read TGTGCCAGCAAGGAACAAGGGTCTTTGAAGACCCAGTACTTC. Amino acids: CASKEQGSLKTQYF.

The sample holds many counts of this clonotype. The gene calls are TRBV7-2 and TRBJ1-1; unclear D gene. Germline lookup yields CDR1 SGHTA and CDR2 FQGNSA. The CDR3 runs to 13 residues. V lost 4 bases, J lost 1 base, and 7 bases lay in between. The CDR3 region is CASSSNPNTEAFF. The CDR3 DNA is TGTGCCAGCAGCTCCAACCCGAACACTGAAGCTTTCTTT.

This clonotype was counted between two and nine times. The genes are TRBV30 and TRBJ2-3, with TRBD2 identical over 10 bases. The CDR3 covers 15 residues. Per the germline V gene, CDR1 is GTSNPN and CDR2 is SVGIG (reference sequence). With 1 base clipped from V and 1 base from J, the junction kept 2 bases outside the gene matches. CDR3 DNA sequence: TGTGCCTGGAGTGGGACTAGCGGAGGCACAGATACGCAGTATTTT. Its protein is CAWSGTSGGTDTQYF.

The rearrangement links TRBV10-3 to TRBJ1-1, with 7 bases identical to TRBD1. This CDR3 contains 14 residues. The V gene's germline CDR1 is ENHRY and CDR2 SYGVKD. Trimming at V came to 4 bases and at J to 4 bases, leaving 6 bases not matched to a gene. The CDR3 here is CAISGDRVATEAFF. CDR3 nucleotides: TGTGCCATCAGTGGTGACAGGGTGGCCACTGAAGCTTTCTTT.

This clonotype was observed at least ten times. The CDR3 region is CASSSGEGRVYGYTF. The CDR3 DNA is TGTGCCAGCAGCTCGGGCGAGGGGCGCGTCTATGGCTACACCTTC. This chain joins TRBV7-2 and TRBJ1-2; possible D gene TRBD1, 5 bases. Germline V gives CDR1 SGHTA, CDR2 FQGNSA. The CDR3 totals 15 residues. Trimming took 4 bases from V and 4 from J, leaving 16 bases between them. Supplemented by reference TRBV7-2 and TRBJ1-2, the full variable domain reads GAGVSQSPSNKVTEKGKDVELRCDPISGHTALYWYRQSLGQGLEFLIYFQGNSAPDKSGLPSDRFSAERTGGSVSTLTIQRTQQEDSAVYLCASSSGEGRVYGYTFGSGTRLTVV.

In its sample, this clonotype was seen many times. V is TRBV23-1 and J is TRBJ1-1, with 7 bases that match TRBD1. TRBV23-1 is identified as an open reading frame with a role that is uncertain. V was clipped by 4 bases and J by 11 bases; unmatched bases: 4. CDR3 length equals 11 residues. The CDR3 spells CASSPTGRAFF. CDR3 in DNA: TGCGCCAGCAGTCCGACAGGGAGGGCTTTCTTT.

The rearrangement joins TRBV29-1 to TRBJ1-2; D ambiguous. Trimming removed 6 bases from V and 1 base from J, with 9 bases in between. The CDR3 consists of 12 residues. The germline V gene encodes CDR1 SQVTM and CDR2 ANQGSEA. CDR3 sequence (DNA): TGCAGCGTACCCCTTCGTAACTATGGCTACACCTTC. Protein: CSVPLRNYGYTF.

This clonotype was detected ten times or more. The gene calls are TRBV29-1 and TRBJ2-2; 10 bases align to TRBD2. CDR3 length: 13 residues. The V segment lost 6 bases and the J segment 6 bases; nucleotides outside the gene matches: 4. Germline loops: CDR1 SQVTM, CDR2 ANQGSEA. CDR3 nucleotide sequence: TGCAGCGTGCAACTAGCGGGGCCCGGGGAGCTGTTTTTT. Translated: CSVQLAGPGELFF.

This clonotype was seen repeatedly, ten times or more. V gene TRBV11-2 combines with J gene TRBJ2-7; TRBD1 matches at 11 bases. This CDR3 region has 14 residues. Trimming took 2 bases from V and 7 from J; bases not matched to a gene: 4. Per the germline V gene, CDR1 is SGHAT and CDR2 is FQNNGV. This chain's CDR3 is CASSLLGQGGEQYF. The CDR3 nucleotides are TGTGCCAGCAGCTTACTGGGACAGGGGGGGGAGCAGTACTTC.

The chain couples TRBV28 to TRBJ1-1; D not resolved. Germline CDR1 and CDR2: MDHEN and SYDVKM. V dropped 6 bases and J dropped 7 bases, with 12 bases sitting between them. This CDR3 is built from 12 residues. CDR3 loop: CASRPQRVEAFF. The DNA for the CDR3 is TGTGCCAGCAGACCTCAGAGAGTTGAAGCTTTCTTT.

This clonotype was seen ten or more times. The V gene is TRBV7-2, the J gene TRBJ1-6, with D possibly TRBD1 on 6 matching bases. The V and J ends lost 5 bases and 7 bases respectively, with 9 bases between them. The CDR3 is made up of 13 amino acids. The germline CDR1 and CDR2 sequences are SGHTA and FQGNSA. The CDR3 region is CASSGQSNSPLHF. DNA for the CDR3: TGTGCCAGCAGCGGACAGTCCAATTCACCCCTCCACTTT. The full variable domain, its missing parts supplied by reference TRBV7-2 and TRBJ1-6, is GAGVSQSPSNKVTEKGKDVELRCDPISGHTALYWYRQSLGQGLEFLIYFQGNSAPDKSGLPSDRFSAERTGGSVSTLTIQRTQQEDSAVYLCASSGQSNSPLHFGNGTRLTVT.

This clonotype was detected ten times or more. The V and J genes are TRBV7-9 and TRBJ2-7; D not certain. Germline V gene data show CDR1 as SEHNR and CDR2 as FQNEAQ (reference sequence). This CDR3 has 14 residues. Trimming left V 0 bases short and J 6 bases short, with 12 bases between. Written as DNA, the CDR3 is TGTGCCAGCAGCTTAGCGCTTGGTCCCCTCGAGCAGTACTTC. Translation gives CASSLALGPLEQYF.

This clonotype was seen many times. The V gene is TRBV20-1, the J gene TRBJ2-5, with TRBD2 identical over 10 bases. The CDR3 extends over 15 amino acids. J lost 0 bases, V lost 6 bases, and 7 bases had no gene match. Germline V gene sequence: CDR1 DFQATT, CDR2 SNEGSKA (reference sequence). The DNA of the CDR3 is TGCAGTGCGACATCTAGCGGGGGATACCAAGAGACCCAGTACTTC. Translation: CSATSSGGYQETQYF.

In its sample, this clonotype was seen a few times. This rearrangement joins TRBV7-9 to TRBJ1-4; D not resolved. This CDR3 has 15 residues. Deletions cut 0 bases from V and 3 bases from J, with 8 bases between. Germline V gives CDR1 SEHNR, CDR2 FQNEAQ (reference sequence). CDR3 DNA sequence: TGTGCCAGCAGCTTAGCGAGCGCTCCTAATGAAAAACTGTTTTTT. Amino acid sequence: CASSLASAPNEKLFF.

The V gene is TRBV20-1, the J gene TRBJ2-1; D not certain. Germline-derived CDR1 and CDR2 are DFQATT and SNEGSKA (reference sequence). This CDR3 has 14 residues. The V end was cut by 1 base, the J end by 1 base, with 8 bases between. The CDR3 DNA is TGCAGTGCTAGAGGCCAGCCTTCCTACAATGAGCAGTTCTTC. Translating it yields CSARGQPSYNEQFF.

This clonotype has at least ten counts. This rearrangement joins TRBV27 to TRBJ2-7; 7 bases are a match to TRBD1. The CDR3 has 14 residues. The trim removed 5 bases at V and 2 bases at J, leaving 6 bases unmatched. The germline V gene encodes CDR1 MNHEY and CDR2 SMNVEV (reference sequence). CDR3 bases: TGTGCCAGCAGTCCCCAAGGACAGGCCTACGAGCAGTACTTC. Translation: CASSPQGQAYEQYF.

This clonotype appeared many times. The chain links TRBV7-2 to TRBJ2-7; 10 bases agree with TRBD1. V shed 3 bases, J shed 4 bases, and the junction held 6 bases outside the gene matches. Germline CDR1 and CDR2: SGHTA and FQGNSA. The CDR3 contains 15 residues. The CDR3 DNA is TGTGCCAGCAGCTTGACAGGGGGCGAGCGGTACGAGCAGTACTTC. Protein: CASSLTGGERYEQYF.

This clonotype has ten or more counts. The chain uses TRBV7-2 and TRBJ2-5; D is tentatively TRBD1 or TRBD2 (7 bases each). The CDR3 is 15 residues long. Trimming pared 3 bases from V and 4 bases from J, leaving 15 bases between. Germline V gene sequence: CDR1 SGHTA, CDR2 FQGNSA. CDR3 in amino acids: CASSFQGGAGETQYF. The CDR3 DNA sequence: TGTGCCAGCAGCTTCCAGGGGGGGGCGGGAGAGACCCAGTACTTC.

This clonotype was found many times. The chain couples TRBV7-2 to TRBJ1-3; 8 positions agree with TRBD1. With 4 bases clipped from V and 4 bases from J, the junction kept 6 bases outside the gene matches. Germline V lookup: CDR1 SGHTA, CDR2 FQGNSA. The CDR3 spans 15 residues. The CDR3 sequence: CASSYRTGSGNTIYF. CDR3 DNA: TGTGCCAGCAGCTACCGGACAGGGTCCGGAAACACCATATATTTT.

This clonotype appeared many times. CDR3 residues: CASSHERLEGANTGELFF. The CDR3 DNA sequence: TGTGCCAGCAGCCACGAACGTTTAGAAGGAGCGAACACCGGGGAGCTGTTTTTT. V usage is TRBV4-2 and J usage is TRBJ2-2; no definite D call. This CDR3 contains 18 residues. V lost 3 bases and J lost 0, with 17 bases in between. Germline V gene lookup returns CDR1 LGHNA and CDR2 YNFKEQ.

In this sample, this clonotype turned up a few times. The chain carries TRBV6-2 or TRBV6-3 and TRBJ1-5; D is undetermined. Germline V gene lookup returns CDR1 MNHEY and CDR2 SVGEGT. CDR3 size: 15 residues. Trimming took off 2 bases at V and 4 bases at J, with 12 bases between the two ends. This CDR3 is CASSYGRARNQPQHF. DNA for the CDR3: TGTGCCAGCAGTTACGGAAGGGCGCGAAATCAGCCCCAGCATTTT.

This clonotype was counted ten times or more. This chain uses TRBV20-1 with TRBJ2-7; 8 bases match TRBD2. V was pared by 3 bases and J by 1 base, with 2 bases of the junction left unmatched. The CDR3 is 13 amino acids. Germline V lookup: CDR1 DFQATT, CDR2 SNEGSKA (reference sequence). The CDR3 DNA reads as TGCAGTGCTAGGACTAGCGTTTCCTACGAGCAGTACTTC. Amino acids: CSARTSVSYEQYF.

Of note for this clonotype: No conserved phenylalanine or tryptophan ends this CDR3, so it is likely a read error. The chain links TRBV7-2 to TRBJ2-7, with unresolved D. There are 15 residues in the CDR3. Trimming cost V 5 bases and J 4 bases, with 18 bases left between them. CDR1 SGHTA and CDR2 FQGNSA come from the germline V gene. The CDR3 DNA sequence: TGTGCCAGCAGCCTGTGGTCAAGGAACACGTACGAGCAGTACTTA. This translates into CASSLWSRNTYEQYL.